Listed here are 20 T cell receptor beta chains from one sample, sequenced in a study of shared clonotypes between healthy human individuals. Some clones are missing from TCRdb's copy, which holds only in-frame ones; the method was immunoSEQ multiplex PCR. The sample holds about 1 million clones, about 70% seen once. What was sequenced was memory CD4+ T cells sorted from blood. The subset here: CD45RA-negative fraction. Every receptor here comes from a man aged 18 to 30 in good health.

The CDR3 bases are TGTGCCATCAGTGATCAACAGGGGGCGGGTAATGAGCAGTTCTTC. Translated, it gives CAISDQQGAGNEQFF. The V call is TRBV10-3, the J call TRBJ2-1; 9 nucleotides line up with TRBD1. Per germline, CDR1 ENHRY and CDR2 SYGVKD. V was clipped by 3 bases and J by 7 bases; unmatched bases: 7. The CDR3 totals 15 residues.

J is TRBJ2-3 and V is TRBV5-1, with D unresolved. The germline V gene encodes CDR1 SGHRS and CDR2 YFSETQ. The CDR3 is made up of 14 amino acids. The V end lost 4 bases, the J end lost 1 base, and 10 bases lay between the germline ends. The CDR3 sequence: CASSALIGTDTQYF. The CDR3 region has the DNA TGCGCCAGCAGCGCACTAATAGGCACAGATACGCAGTATTTT.

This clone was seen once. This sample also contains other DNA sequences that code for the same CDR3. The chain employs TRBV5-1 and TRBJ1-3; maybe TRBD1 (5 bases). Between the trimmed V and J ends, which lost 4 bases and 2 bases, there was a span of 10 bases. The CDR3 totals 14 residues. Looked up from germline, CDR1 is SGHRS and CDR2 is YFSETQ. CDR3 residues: CASSPGGTGNTIYF. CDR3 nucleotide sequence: TGCGCCAGCAGCCCGGGGGGAACTGGAAACACCATATATTTT.

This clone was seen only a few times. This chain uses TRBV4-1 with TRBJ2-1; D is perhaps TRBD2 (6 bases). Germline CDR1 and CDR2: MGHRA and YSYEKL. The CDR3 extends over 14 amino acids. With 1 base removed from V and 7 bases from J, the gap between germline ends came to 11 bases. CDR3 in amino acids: CASSQAGGGNEQFF. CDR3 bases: TGCGCCAGCAGCCAAGCGGGTGGGGGGAATGAGCAGTTCTTC.

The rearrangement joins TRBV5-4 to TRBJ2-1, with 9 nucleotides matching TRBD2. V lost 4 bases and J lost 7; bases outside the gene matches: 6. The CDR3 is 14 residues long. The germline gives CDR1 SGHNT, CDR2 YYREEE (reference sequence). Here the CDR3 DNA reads TGTGCCAGCAGCCCTTTGCGGGAGGGGAATGAGCAGTTCTTC. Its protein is CASSPLREGNEQFF.

The CDR3 DNA follows: TGTGCCAGCAGCGCATACAGCGTCAGGGCGCCCCAGCATTTT. It yields the protein CASSAYSVRAPQHF. J is TRBJ1-5 and V is TRBV5-6; weak D call: TRBD1 (5 bases). V lost 4 bases and J lost 9, with 17 bases in between. The CDR3 contains 14 residues. CDR1 and CDR2 from the germline V gene are SGHDT and YYEEEE.

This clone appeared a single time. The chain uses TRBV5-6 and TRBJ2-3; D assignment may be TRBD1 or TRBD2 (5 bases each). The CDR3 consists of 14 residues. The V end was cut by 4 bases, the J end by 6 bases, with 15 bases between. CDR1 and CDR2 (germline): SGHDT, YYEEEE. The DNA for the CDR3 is TGTGCCAGCAGCCGGGACGGTAGAAAGGATACGCAGTATTTT. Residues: CASSRDGRKDTQYF.

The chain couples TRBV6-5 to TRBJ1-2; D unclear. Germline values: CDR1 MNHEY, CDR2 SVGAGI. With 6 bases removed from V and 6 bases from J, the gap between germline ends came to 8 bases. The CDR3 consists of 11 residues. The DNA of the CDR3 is TGTGCCAGCAGAGACTCCGATGGCTACACCTTC. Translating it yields CASRDSDGYTF.

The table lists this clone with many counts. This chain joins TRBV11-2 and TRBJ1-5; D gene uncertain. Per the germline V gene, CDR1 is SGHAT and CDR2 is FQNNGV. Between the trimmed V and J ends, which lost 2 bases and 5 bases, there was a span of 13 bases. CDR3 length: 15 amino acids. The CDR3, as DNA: TGTGCCAGCAGCTTAACGGCGGGTAGGGATCAGCCCCAGCATTTT. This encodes CASSLTAGRDQPQHF.

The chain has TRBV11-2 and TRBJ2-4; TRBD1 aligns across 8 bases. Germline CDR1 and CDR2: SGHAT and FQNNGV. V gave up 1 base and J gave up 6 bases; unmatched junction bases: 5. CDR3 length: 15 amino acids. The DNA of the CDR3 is TGTGCCAGCAGCTTAGCCTTAGGACAGGGAAACATTCAGTACTTC. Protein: CASSLALGQGNIQYF.

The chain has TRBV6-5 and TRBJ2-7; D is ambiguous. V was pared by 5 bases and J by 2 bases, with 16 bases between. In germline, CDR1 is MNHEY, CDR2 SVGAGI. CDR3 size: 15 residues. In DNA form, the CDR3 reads TGTGCCAGCAGTCGTTCGGCTACACCAACCTACGAGCAGTACTTC. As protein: CASSRSATPTYEQYF.

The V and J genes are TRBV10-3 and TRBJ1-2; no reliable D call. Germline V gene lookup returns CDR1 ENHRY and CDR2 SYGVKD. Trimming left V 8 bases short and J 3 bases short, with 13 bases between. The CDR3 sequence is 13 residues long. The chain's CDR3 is CAIRGAPDYGYTF. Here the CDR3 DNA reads TGTGCCATCCGAGGAGCACCTGACTATGGCTACACCTTC.

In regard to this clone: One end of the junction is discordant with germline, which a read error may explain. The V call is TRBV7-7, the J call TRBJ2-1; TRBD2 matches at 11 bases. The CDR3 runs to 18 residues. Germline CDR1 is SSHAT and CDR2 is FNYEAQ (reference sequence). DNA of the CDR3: TGTGCTAGCAGCTCAGGCCCGCGGCTAGCGGGGGGATTGAATGAGCAGTTCTTC. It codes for CASSSGPRLAGGLNEQFF.

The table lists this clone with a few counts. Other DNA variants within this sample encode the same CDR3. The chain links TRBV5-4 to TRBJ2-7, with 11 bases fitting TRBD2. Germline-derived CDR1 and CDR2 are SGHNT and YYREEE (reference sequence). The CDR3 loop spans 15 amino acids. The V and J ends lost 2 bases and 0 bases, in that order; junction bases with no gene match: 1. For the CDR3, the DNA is TGTGCCAGCAGCTTAGGGACTAGCGGCTCCTACGAGCAGTACTTC. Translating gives CASSLGTSGSYEQYF.

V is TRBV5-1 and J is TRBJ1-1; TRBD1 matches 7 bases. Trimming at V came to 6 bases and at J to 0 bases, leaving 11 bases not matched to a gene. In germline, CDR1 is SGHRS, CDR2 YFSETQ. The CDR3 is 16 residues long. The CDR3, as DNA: TGCGCCAGCACGGCAGGGGGGAGCTTCATGAACACTGAAGCTTTCTTT. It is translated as CASTAGGSFMNTEAFF.

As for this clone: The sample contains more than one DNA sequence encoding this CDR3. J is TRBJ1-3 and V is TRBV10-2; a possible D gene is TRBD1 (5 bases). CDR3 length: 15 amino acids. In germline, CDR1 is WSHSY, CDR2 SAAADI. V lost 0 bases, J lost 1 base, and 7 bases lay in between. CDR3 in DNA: TGCGCCAGCAGTGAGTCGGGGGGATCTGGAAACACCATATATTTT. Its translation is CASSESGGSGNTIYF.

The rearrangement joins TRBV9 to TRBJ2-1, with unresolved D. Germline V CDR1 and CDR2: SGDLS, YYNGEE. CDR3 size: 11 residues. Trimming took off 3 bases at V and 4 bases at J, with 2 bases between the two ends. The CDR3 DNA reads TGTGCCAGCAGCGGATACAATGAGCAGTTCTTC. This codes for CASSGYNEQFF.

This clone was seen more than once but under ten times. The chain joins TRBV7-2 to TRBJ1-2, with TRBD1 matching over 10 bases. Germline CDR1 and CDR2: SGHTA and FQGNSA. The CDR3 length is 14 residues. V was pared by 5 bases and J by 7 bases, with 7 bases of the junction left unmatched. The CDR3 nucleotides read TGTGCCAGCAGCCCGACGGGGACAGGGGCTGGCTACACCTTC. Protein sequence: CASSPTGTGAGYTF.

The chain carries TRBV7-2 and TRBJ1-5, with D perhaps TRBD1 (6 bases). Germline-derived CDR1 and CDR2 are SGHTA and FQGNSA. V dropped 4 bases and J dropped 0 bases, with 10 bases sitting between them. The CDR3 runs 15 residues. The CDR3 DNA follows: TGTGCCAGCAGCTACAGGGTCTATAGCAATCAGCCCCAGCATTTT. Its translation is CASSYRVYSNQPQHF.

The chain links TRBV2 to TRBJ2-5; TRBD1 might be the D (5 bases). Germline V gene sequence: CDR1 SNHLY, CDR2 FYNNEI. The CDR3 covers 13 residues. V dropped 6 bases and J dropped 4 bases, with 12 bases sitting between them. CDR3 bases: TGTGCCAGCAGGGGGCAGCCCGGAGAGACCCAGTACTTC. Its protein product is CASRGQPGETQYF.